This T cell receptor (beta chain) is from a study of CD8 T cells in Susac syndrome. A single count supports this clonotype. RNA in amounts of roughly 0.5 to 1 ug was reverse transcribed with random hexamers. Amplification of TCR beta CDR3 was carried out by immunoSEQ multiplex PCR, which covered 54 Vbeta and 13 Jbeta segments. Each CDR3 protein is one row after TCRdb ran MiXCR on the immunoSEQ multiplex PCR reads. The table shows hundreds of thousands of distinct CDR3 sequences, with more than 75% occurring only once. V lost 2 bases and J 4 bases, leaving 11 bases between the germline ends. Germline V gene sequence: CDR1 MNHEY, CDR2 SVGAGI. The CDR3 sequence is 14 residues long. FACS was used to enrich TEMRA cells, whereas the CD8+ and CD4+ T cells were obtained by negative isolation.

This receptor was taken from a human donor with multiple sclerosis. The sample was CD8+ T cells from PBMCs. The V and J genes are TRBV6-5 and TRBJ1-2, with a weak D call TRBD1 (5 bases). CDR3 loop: CASSYAGASYGYTF. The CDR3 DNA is TGTGCCAGCAGTTACGCTGGGGCTAGCTATGGCTACACCTTC.